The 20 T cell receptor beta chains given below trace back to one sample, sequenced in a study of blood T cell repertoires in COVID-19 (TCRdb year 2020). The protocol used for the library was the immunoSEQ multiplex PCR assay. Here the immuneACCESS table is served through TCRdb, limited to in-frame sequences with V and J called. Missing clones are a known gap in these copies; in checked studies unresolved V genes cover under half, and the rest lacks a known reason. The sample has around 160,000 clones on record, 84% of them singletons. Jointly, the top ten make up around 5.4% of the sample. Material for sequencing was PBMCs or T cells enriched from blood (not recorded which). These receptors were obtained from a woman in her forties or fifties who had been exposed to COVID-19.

The CDR3 region has the DNA TGCGCCAGCAGTCGGGAGACTAGCGGGCCCGGGGAGCTGTTTTTT. The encoded protein is CASSRETSGPGELFF. This chain uses TRBV5-1 with TRBJ2-2; TRBD2 matches at 10 bases. The CDR3 covers 15 residues. After removal of 5 bases from V and 6 bases from J, the junction contained 7 bases not matched to a gene. CDR1 SGHRS and CDR2 YFSETQ come from the germline V gene.

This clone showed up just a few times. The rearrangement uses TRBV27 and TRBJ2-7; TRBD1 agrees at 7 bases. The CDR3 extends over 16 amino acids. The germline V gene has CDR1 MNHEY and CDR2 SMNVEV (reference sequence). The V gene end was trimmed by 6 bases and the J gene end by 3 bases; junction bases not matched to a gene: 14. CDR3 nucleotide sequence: TGTGCCAGCAGCCCCGCCCCAACAGGGGTGGTCTACGAGCAGTACTTC. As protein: CASSPAPTGVVYEQYF.

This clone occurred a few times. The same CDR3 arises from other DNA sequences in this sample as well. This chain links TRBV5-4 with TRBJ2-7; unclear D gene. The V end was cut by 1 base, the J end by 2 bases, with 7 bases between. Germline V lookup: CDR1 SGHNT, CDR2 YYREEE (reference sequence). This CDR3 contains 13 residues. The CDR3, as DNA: TGTGCCAGCAGCTTGCAGGCAGCCTACGAGCAGTACTTC. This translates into CASSLQAAYEQYF.

CDR3 residues: CASSEGGTSGGAVIDTQYF. Here the CDR3 DNA reads TGCGCCAGCAGTGAGGGAGGGACTAGCGGGGGGGCCGTGATAGATACGCAGTATTTT. The V and J genes are TRBV10-1 and TRBJ2-3; 16 nucleotides match TRBD2. This CDR3 has 19 residues. Germline CDR1 WNHNN, CDR2 SYGVQD (reference sequence). Germline trimming cut 2 bases from V and 5 bases from J; bases unmatched to any gene: 10.

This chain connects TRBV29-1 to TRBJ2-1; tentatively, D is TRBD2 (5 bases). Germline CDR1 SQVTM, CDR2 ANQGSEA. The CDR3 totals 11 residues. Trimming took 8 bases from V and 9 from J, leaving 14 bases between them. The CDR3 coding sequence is TGCAGCCTGAGGGATGCGGGTGAGCAGTTCTTC. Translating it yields CSLRDAGEQFF.

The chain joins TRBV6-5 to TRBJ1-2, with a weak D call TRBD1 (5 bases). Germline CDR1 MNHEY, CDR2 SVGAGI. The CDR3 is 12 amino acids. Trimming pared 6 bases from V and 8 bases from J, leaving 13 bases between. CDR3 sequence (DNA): TGTGCCAGCAGAGACAGTGTCGGCGGCTACACCTTC. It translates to CASRDSVGGYTF.

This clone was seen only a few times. DNA for the CDR3: TGTGCCAACTTTATGGACAGTTATGGCTACACCTTC. Its translation: CANFMDSYGYTF. V gene TRBV6-5 combines with J gene TRBJ1-2, with a possible D match to TRBD1 (6 bases). The CDR3 extends over 12 amino acids. In germline, CDR1 is MNHEY, CDR2 SVGAGI. Trimming took 10 bases from V and 5 from J, leaving 14 bases between them.

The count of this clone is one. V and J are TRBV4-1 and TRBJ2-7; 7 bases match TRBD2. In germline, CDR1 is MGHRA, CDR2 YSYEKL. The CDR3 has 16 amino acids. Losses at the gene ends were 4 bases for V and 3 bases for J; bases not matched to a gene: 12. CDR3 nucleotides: TGCGCCAGCAGCCCGGCCCGGGGGGTACACGACTACGAGCAGTACTTC. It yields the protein CASSPARGVHDYEQYF.

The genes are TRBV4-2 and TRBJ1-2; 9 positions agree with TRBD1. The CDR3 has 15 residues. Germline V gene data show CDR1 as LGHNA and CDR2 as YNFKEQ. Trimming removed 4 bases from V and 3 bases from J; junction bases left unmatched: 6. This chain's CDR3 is CASSPGQGSDYGYTF. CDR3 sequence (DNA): TGTGCCAGCAGCCCGGGACAGGGCTCCGACTATGGCTACACCTTC.

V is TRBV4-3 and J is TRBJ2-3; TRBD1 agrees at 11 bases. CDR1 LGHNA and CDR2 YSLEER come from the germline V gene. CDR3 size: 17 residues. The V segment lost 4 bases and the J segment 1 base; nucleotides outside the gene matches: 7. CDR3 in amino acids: CASSRRTGGAGTDTQYF. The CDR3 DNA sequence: TGCGCCAGCAGCCGCCGGACAGGGGGCGCCGGCACAGATACGCAGTATTTT.

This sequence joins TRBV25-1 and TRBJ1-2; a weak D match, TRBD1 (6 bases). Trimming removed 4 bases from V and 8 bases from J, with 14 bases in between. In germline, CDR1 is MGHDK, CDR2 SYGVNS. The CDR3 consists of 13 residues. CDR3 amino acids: CASSATGNGGYTF. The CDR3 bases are TGTGCCAGCAGTGCGACAGGCAATGGAGGCTACACCTTC.

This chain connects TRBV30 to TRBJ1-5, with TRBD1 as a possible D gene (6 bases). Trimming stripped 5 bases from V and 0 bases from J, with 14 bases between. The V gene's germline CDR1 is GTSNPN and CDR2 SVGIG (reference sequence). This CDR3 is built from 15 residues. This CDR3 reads CAWERGQLSNQPQHF. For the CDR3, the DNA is TGTGCCTGGGAACGAGGACAGCTTAGCAATCAGCCCCAGCATTTT. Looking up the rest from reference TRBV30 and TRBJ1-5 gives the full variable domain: SQTIHQWPATLVQPVGSPLSLECTVEGTSNPNLYWYRQAAGRGLQLLFYSVGIGQISSEVPQNLSASRPQDRQFILSSKKLLLSDSGFYLCAWERGQLSNQPQHFGDGTRLSIL.

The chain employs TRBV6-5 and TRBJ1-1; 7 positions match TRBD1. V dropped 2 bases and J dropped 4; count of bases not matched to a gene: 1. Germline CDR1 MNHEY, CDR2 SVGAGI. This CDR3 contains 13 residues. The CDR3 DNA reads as TGTGCCAGCAGTTACGACAGGGTCACTGAAGCTTTCTTT. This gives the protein CASSYDRVTEAFF.

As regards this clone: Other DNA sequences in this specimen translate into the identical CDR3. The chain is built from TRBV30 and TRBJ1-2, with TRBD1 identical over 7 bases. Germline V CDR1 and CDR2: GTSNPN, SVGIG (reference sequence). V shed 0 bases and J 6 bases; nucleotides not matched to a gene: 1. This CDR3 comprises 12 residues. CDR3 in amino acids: CAWSVDRDGYTF. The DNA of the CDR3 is TGTGCCTGGAGTGTAGACAGGGATGGCTACACCTTC. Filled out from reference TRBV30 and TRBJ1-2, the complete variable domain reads SQTIHQWPATLVQPVGSPLSLECTVEGTSNPNLYWYRQAAGRGLQLLFYSVGIGQISSEVPQNLSASRPQDRQFILSSKKLLLSDSGFYLCAWSVDRDGYTFGSGTRLTVV.

The DNA for the CDR3 is TGTGCCACCAGCAGAACCCTGGGCGGGAGAAGAGGGTACGAGCAGTACTTC. This codes for CATSRTLGGRRGYEQYF. V is TRBV15 and J is TRBJ2-7; 7 nucleotides align to TRBD2. The CDR3 runs to 17 residues. Germline CDR1 reads LNHNV; CDR2 reads YYDKDF (reference sequence). The J segment lost 4 bases and the V segment lost 2 bases, leaving 14 bases of the junction unmatched. Full variable domain (missing parts from reference TRBV15 and TRBJ2-7): DAMVIQNPRYQVTQFGKPVTLSCSQTLNHNVMYWYQQKSSQAPKLLFHYYDKDFNNEADTPDNFQSRRPNTSFCFLDIRSPGLGDTAMYLCATSRTLGGRRGYEQYFGPGTRLTVT.

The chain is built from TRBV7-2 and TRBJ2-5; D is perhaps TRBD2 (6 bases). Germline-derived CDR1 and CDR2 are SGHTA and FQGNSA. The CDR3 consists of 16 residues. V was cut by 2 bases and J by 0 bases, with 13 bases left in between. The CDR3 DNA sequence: TGTGCCAGCAGCTTAATGATAGCGGTGTACCAAGAGACCCAGTACTTC. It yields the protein CASSLMIAVYQETQYF. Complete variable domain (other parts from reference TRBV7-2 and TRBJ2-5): GAGVSQSPSNKVTEKGKDVELRCDPISGHTALYWYRQSLGQGLEFLIYFQGNSAPDKSGLPSDRFSAERTGGSVSTLTIQRTQQEDSAVYLCASSLMIAVYQETQYFGPGTRLLVL.

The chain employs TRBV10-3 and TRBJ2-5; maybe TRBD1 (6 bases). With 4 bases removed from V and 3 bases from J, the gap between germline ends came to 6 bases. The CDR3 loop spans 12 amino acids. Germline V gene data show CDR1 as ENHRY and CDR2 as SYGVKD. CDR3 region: CAISGQEETQYF. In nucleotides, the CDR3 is TGTGCCATCAGTGGACAGGAAGAGACCCAGTACTTC.

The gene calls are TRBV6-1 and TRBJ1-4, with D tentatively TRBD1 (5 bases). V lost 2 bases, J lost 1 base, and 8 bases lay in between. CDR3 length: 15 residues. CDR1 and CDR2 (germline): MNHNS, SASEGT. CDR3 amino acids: CASSELGETNEKLFF. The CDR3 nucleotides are TGTGCCAGCAGTGAACTAGGGGAAACTAATGAAAAACTGTTTTTT.

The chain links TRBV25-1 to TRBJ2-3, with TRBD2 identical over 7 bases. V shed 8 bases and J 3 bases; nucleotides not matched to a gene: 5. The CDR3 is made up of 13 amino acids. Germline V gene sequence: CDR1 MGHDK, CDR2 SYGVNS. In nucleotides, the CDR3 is TGTGCCAGCGCCAAGGGAGGGACAGATACGCAGTATTTT. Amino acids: CASAKGGTDTQYF.

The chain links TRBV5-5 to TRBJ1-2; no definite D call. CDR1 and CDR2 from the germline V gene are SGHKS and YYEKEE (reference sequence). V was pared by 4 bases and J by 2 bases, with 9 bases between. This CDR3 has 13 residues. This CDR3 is CASSDDGNYGYTF. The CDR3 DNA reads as TGTGCCAGCAGCGATGACGGGAACTATGGCTACACCTTC.